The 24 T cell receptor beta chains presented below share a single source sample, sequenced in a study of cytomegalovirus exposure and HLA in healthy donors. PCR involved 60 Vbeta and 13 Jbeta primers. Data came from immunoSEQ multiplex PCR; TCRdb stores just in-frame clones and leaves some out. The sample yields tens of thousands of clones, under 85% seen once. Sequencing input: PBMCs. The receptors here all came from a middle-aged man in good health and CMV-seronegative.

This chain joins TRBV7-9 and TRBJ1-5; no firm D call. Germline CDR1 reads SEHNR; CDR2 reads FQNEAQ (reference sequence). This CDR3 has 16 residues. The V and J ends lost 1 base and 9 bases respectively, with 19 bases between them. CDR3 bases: TGTGCCAGCAGCTTAGGTATCTCGGGGAAGAAGGGGCCCCAGCATTTT. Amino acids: CASSLGISGKKGPQHF.

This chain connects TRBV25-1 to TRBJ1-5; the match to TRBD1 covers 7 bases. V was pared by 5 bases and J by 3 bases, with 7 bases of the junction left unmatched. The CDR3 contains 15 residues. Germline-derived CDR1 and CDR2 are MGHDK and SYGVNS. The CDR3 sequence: CASSPTGYNNQPQHF. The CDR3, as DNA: TGTGCCAGCAGTCCGACAGGGTACAACAATCAGCCCCAGCATTTT.

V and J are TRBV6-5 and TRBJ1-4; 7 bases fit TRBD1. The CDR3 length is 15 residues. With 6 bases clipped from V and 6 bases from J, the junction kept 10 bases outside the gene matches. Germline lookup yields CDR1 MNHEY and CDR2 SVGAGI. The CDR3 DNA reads TGTGCCAGCAGGGATCCGGGACAGTTACATGAAAAACTGTTTTTT. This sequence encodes CASRDPGQLHEKLFF.

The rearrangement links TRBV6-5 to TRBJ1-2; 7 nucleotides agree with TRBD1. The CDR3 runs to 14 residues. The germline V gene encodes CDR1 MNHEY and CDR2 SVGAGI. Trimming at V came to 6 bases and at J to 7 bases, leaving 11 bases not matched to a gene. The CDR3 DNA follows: TGTGCCAGCAGGGAGGACAGGAGACCTAGTGGCTACACCTTC. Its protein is CASREDRRPSGYTF.

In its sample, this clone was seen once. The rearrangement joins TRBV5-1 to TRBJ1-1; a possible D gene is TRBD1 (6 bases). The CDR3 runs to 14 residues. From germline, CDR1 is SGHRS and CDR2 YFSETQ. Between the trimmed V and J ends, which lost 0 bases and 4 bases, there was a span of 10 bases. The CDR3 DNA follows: TGCGCCAGCAGCTTGGTCAGGGGATCCACTGAAGCTTTCTTT. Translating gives CASSLVRGSTEAFF. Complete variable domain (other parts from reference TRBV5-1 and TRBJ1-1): KAGVTQTPRYLIKTRGQQVTLSCSPISGHRSVSWYQQTPGQGLQFLFEYFSETQRNKGNFPGRFSGRQFSNSRSEMNVSTLELGDSALYLCASSLVRGSTEAFFGQGTRLTVV.

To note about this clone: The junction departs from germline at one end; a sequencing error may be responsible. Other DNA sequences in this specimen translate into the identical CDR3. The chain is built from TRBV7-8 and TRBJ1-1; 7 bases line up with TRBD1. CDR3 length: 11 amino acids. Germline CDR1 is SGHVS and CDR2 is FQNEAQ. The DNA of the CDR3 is TGTGCCAGCAGGGGACAGCTAGAAGCCTTCTTT. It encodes CASRGQLEAFF.

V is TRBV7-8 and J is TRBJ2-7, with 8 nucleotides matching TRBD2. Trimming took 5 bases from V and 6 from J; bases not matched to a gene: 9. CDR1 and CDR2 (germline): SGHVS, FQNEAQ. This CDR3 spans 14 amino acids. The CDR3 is CASSPRSGGSEQYF. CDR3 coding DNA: TGTGCCAGCAGCCCACGGTCGGGGGGGAGCGAGCAGTACTTC. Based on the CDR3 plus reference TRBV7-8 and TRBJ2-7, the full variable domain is GAGVSQSPRYKVAKRGQDVALRCDPISGHVSLFWYQQALGQGPEFLTYFQNEAQLDKSGLPSDRFFAERPEGSVSTLKIQRTQQEDSAVYLCASSPRSGGSEQYFGPGTRLTVT.

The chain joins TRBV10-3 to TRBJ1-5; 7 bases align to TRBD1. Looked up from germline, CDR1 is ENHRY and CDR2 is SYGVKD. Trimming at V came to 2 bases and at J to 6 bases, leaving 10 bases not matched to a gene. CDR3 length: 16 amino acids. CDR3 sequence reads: CAISEALGGLGQPQHF. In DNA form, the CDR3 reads TGTGCCATCAGTGAGGCCTTAGGGGGCCTAGGTCAGCCCCAGCATTTT.

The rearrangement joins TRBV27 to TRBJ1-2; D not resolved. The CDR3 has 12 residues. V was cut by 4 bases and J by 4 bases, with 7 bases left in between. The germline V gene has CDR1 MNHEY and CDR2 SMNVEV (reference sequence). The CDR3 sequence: CASSSGSYGYTF. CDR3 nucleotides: TGTGCCAGCAGTTCGGGGTCCTATGGCTACACCTTC.

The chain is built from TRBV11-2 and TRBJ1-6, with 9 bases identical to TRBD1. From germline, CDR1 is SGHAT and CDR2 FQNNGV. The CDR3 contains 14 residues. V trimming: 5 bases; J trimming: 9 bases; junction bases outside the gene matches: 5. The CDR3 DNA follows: TGTGCCAGCAGCCTCCGGGACAGGGCTTCACCCCTCCACTTT. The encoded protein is CASSLRDRASPLHF. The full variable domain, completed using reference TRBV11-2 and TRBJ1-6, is EAGVAQSPRYKIIEKRQSVAFWCNPISGHATLYWYQQILGQGPKLLIQFQNNGVVDDSQLPKDRFSAERLKGVDSTLKIQPAKLEDSAVYLCASSLRDRASPLHFGNGTRLTVT.

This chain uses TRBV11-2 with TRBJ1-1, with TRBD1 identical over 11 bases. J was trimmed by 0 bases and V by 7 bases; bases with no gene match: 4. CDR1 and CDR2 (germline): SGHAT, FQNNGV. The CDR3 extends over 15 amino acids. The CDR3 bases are TGTGCCAGCACCGGACAGGGGGCGTTGAACACTGAAGCTTTCTTT. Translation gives CASTGQGALNTEAFF.

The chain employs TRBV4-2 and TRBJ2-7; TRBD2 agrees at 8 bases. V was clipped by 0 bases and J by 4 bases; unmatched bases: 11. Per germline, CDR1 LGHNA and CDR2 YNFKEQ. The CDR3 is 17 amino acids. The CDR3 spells CASSQDERGGGGYEQYF. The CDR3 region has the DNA TGTGCCAGCAGCCAAGATGAACGGGGGGGCGGCGGATACGAGCAGTACTTC.

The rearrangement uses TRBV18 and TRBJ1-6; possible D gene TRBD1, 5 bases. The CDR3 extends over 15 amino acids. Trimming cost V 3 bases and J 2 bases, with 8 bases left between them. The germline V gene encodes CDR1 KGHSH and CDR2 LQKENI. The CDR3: CASSPGAAYNSPLHF. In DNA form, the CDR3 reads TGTGCCAGCTCACCTGGGGCAGCCTATAATTCACCCCTCCACTTT.

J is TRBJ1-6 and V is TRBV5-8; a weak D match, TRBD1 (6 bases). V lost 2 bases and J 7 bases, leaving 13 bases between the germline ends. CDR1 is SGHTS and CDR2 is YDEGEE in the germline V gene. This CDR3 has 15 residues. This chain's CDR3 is CASSFQGMSNSPLHF. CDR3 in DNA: TGTGCCAGCAGCTTCCAGGGGATGAGCAATTCACCCCTCCACTTT.

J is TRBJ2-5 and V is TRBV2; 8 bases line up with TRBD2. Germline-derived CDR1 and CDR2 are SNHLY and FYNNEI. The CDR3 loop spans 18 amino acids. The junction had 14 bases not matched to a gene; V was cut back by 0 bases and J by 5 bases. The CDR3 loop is CASSEAPPGAGGLETQYF. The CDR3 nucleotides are TGTGCCAGCAGTGAAGCCCCTCCAGGGGCGGGGGGATTGGAGACCCAGTACTTC.

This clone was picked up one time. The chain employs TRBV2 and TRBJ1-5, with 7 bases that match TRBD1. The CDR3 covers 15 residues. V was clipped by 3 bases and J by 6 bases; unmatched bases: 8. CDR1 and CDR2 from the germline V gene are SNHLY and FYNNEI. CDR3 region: CASSDYGQELQPQHF. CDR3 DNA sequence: TGTGCCAGCAGTGACTACGGACAGGAGCTTCAGCCCCAGCATTTT.

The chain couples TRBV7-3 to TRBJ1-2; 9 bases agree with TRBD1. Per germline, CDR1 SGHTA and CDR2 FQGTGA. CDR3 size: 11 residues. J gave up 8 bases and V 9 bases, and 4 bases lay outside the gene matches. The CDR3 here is CASGTGSGYTF. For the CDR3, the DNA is TGTGCCAGTGGGACAGGGTCCGGCTACACCTTC.

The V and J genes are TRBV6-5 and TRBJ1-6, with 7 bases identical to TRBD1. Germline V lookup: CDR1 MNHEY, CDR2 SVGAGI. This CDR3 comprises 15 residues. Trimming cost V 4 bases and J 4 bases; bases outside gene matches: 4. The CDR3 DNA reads TGTGCCAGCAGTTCTCGGGGACAGTATAATTCACCCCTCCACTTT. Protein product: CASSSRGQYNSPLHF.

CDR3 DNA sequence: TGTGCCAGCAGCTCGGACAGGGGCCAAGCTCGGGAGACCCAGTACTTC. Its translation: CASSSDRGQARETQYF. This chain links TRBV5-4 with TRBJ2-5, with 9 bases lining up with TRBD1. CDR1 is SGHNT and CDR2 is YYREEE in the germline V gene (reference sequence). J gave up 5 bases and V 3 bases, and 11 bases lay outside the gene matches. This CDR3 region has 16 residues.

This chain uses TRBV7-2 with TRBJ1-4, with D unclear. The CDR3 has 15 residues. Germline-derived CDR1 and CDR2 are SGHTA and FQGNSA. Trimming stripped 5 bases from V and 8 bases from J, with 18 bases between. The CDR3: CASSLAVGRGEKLFF. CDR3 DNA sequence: TGTGCCAGCAGCCTGGCCGTGGGGAGAGGCGAAAAACTGTTTTTT.

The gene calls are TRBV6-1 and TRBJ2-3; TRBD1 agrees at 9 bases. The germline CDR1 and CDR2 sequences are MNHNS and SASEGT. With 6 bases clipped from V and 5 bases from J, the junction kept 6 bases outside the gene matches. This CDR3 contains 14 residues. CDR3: CASRAQGAIDTQYF. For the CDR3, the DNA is TGTGCCAGCAGGGCACAGGGGGCGATAGATACGCAGTATTTT.

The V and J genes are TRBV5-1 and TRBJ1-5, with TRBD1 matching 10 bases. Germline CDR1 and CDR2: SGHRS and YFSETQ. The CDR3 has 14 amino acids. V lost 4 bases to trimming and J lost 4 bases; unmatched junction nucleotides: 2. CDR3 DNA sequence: TGCGCCAGCAGCCGGGGACAGGGGAATCAGCCCCAGCATTTT. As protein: CASSRGQGNQPQHF.

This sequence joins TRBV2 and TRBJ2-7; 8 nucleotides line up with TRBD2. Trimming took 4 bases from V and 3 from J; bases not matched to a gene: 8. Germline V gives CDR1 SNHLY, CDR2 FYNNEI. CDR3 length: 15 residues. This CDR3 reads CASSVPGTRGYEQYF. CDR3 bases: TGTGCCAGCAGTGTACCCGGGACTAGAGGCTACGAGCAGTACTTC.

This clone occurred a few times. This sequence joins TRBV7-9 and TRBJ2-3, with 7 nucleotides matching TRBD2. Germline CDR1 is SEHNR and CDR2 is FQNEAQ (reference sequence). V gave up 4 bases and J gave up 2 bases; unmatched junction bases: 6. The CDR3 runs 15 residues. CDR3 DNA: TGTGCCAGCAGCTCAGGGACTACTCACACAGATACGCAGTATTTT. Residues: CASSSGTTHTDTQYF.